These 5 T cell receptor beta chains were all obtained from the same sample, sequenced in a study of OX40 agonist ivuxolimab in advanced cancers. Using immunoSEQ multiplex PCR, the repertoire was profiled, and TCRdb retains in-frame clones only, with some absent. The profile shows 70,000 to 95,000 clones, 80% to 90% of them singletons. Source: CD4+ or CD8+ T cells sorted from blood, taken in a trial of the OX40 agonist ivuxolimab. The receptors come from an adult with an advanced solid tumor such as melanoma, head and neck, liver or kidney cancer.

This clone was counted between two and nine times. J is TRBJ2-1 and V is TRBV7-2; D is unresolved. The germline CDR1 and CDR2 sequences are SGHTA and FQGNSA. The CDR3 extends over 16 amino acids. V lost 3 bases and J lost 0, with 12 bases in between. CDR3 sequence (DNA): TGTGCCAGCAGCTTCTCAGGAATGAGCTCCTACAATGAGCAGTTCTTC. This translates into CASSFSGMSSYNEQFF.

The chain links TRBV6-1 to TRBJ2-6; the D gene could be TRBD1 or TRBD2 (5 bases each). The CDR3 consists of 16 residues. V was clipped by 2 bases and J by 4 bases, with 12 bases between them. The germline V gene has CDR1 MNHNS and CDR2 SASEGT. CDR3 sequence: CASSESPGTGANVLTF. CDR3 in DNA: TGTGCCAGCAGTGAAAGCCCCGGGACCGGGGCCAACGTCCTGACTTTC.

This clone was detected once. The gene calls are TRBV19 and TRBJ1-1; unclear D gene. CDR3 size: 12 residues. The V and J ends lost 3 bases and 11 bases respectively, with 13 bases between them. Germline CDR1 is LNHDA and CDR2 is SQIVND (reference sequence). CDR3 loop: CASSISAGLAFF. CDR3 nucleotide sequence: TGTGCCAGTAGTATTTCAGCCGGGCTCGCTTTCTTT.

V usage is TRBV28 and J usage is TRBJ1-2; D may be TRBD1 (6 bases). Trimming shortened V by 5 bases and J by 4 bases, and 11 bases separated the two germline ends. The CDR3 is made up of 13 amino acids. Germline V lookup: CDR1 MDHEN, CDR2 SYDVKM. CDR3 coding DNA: TGTGCCAGCAGTCCCGGACAGTTCTATGGCTACACCTTC. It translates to CASSPGQFYGYTF.

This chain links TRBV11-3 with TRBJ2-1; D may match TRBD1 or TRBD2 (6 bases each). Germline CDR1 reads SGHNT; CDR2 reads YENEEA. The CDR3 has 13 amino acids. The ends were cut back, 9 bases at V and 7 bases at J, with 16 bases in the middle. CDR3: CASGGHRGNEQFF. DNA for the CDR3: TGTGCCAGTGGGGGGCACCGGGGGAATGAGCAGTTCTTC.